The T cell receptor beta chain described here comes from a study of T cell repertoires in cytomegalovirus infection. Looking at the study overall: Use of recently identified HLA-C-restricted and well-studied HLA-B-restricted CMV epitopes was part of the study. Indications came from public TCR beta signatures; they pointed to CMV infection and to a matching HLA type.

TCRdb re-called the reads through MiXCR, storing one row per CDR3 protein. The sample gives fewer than 650,000 distinct CDR3 sequences, under 45% of which show up once; over 45% is in the top ten. Overall study results and limits: Within the response measured ex vivo, HLA-C-restricted CMV-specific TCR beta clonotypes were dominant.

The germline V gene encodes CDR1 SGHTA and CDR2 FQGNSA. The CDR3 has 14 amino acids. Losses at the gene ends were 5 bases for V and 5 bases for J; bases not matched to a gene: 7. This clonotype was observed many times. Its target is unknown. The sequenced sample was cultured PBMCs, obtained from culture after CMV antigen stimulation. J is TRBJ2-5 and V is TRBV7-2; TRBD1 agrees at 8 bases. This TCR was sampled from a human donor in good health (CMV status not recorded). Some clones in this sample may be carry-over from other donors' samples. CDR3 residues: CASSRDRGVETQYF. In nucleotides, the CDR3 is TGTGCCAGCAGCCGCGACAGGGGAGTCGAGACCCAGTACTTC.